This T cell receptor beta chain derives from a study of T cell responses to AZD1222 COVID-19 vaccine (dated by TCRdb to the early 2020s). At the level of the whole study: AZD1222 recipients given second doses at about 4 weeks or at about 12 weeks were pooled, since spike-specific TCR depth and breadth were not found to differ between the two schedules. A total of just over 230 trial participants underwent TCR sequencing, of whom 207 had received two doses of AZD1222 and around 25 had received two doses of the MenACWY control vaccine. Enrollment into the trials was organized by age into subgroups of 18-55, 56-69 and 70-plus years, and those subgroups contained roughly 150, 30 and 60 TCR-sequenced participants, respectively. What the work shows at the level of the full study, not this receptor alone: Because no day 14 peak-response samples were available, repertoires were characterized only after the peak T cell response. Conclusions about previously exposed vaccinees were limited because only a handful of AZD1222 recipients were SARS-CoV-2 seropositive at baseline. Most participants were white British and females outnumbered males, and the authors suggested that clonal diversity may have been underestimated. In the small 56-69-year group, the increase in depth fell short of significance, most likely because of low power. Vaccine-associated CD4 TCRs spanned the whole spike protein, with dominant responses in regions 160-218 and 743-854. Reportedly, almost half of the unique spike-specific TCRs recognized epitopes lying outside the regions that are mutated in the B.1.351 and B.1.1.7 variants. A significant rise in spike-specific TCR breadth and depth was observed after two AZD1222 doses relative to day 0 and relative to MenACWY recipients.

The CDR3 regions of human TCRbeta chains were analyzed by immunosequencing. Per the authors' processing: TCRs in the repertoires were compared against a reference library of SARS-CoV-2-specific TCRs that had been generated with the MIRA antigen-specificity platform. Breadth was defined as the fraction of unique TCRs that were SARS-CoV-2-associated, and depth was defined as the fraction of total T cells that were SARS-CoV-2-associated. Each spike-specific TCR was assigned to its reactive spike region and to a CD4 or CD8 class using the MIRA data. Log10-transformed breadth and depth values were compared by one-way ANOVA with Sidak's multiple comparisons tests. This is the immuneACCESS table as TCRdb keeps it, with only in-frame sequences that have V and J called. A part of the clones is gone; compared with another copy, unresolved V genes explain less than half, and the rest is unexplained. That table supplies the V and J calls and clone size; D and trimming were determined from the DNA. For this sample the table gives about 120,000 clones, of which about nine tenths were detected only once. The leading ten clones occupy 7% to 8% of the sample.

Taken with the paper, the label for time point translates to: baseline before first vaccination. The vaccinee samples were drawn from two UK trials, COV001 and COV002, one of which was a single-blind randomized controlled phase 2/3 trial testing AZD1222 (ChAdOx1 nCoV-19) in healthy adults. Trial participant PBMC samples were collected at day 0 and day 28 after the second dose for TCRbeta chain sequencing. Turning to this clone: What antigen it recognizes has not been identified. Base qualities are missing; no much larger clone stands one base away.

The sequenced sample was peripheral blood, obtained on day 0 of AZD1222 vaccination. This clonotype was obtained from an adult in good health.

CDR3 region: CAGSSGGSYEQYF. The DNA sequence follows: TGTGCCGGCTCAAGCGGGGGGTCCTACGAGCAGTACTTC. Recombination joined TRBV6-5 with TRBJ2-7; a stretch of 9 junction bases matches TRBD2. The CDR3 measures 13 amino acids from cysteine to phenylalanine. This entry keeps only the CDR3 DNA: 39 bases, framed from base 1. From a lookup of the germline V gene, CDR1 and CDR2 are MNHEY and SVGAGI. Trimming takes 11 bases off V and 1 base off J; junction bases not matched to a gene: 6.